The 29 T cell receptor beta chains below come from one sample, sequenced in a study of T cells after yellow fever vaccination. TCRdb reprocessed the 5' RACE reads with MiXCR, giving one entry per CDR3 protein. Here the sample spans some 240,000 distinct CDR3 sequences, approximately 5.2% being singletons. Source: CD4+ T cells sorted from PBMCs, taken on the day of the yellow fever booster vaccination. The receptors come from a man aged 18-30 years who received the YFV17D yellow fever vaccine.

The chain recombines TRBV19 with TRBJ2-6; TRBD1 might be the D (6 bases). The V and J ends lost 4 bases and 2 bases respectively, with 15 bases between them. Germline assignment: CDR1 LNHDA and CDR2 SQIVND (reference sequence). The CDR3 is 17 residues long. CDR3 in DNA: TGTGCCAGTAGTAGCCATGGCAGGGGTGCTGGGGCCAACGTCCTGACTTTC. Translating it yields CASSSHGRGAGANVLTF.

The chain couples TRBV9 to TRBJ2-5; weak D call: TRBD1 (5 bases). This CDR3 comprises 15 residues. Deletions cut 4 bases from V and 2 bases from J, with 15 bases between. Germline loops: CDR1 SGDLS, CDR2 YYNGEE. CDR3 sequence (DNA): TGTGCCAGCAGCCCTCAGGGTGGGGCGCAAGAGACCCAGTACTTC. Translating gives CASSPQGGAQETQYF.

This clonotype was detected only a few times. The chain links TRBV10-3 to TRBJ2-1; 8 bases are a match to TRBD2. Trimming took 10 bases from V and 7 from J; bases not matched to a gene: 15. The CDR3 runs 15 residues. In germline, CDR1 is ENHRY, CDR2 SYGVKD. CDR3: CATTSGAGVLNEQFF. CDR3 bases: TGTGCCACCACCTCGGGAGCGGGGGTTTTGAATGAGCAGTTCTTC.

A few counts support this clonotype. The V and J genes are TRBV20-1 and TRBJ2-7, with D possibly matching TRBD1 (7 bases). Trimming took off 4 bases at V and 3 bases at J, with 16 bases between the two ends. From germline, CDR1 is DFQATT and CDR2 SNEGSKA (reference sequence). The CDR3 spans 14 residues. CDR3 bases: TGCAGTGCTAAGGGGGCTCCGCGGGACTACGAGCAGTACTTC. Residues: CSAKGAPRDYEQYF.

This clonotype was seen a handful of times. The chain combines TRBV7-2 with TRBJ2-6; D is unclear. Per germline, CDR1 SGHTA and CDR2 FQGNSA. The V and J ends lost 0 bases and 3 bases respectively, with 9 bases between them. There are 16 residues in the CDR3. DNA for the CDR3: TGTGCCAGCAGCTTAGCGGCAGGAAATGGGGCCAACGTCCTGACTTTC. This gives the protein CASSLAAGNGANVLTF.

This clonotype was detected only a few times. The chain couples TRBV7-2 to TRBJ2-1; 11 bases map to TRBD2. This CDR3 is 15 amino acids long. Germline CDR1 reads SGHTA; CDR2 reads FQGNSA. V trimming: 10 bases; J trimming: 3 bases; junction bases outside the gene matches: 8. CDR3 in DNA: TGTGCCACCTTGCTTGGACTAGCGGGCTACAATGAGCAGTTCTTC. This sequence encodes CATLLGLAGYNEQFF.

The genes are TRBV6-5 and TRBJ2-2; 7 positions match TRBD1. CDR1 and CDR2 (germline): MNHEY, SVGAGI. The CDR3 runs 15 residues. The junction had 7 bases not matched to a gene; V was cut back by 3 bases and J by 6 bases. CDR3 sequence (DNA): TGTGCCAGCAGTTATGGCAACAGGGGAGCCGGGGAGCTGTTTTTT. As protein: CASSYGNRGAGELFF.

This clonotype was detected only a few times. This chain joins TRBV4-2 and TRBJ2-3, with 14 nucleotides matching TRBD2. V lost 0 bases to trimming and J lost 0 bases; unmatched junction nucleotides: 5. The germline CDR1 and CDR2 sequences are LGHNA and YNFKEQ. This CDR3 has 19 residues. CDR3 in amino acids: CASSQEGLAGALSTDTQYF. CDR3 DNA sequence: TGTGCCAGCAGCCAAGAGGGACTAGCGGGGGCCCTAAGCACAGATACGCAGTATTTT.

The chain couples TRBV7-3 to TRBJ2-5; TRBD1 matches 9 bases. J lost 6 bases, V lost 0 bases, and 5 bases had no gene match. CDR3 length equals 15 residues. The germline V gene encodes CDR1 SGHTA and CDR2 FQGTGA. CDR3 DNA sequence: TGTGCCAGCAGCTTAACTGGGGGACAGGGTCAGACCCAGTACTTC. It translates to CASSLTGGQGQTQYF.

Ten or more counts support this clonotype. This chain links TRBV25-1 with TRBJ2-3, with D perhaps assigned TRBD1 or TRBD2 (5 bases each). The germline V gene encodes CDR1 MGHDK and CDR2 SYGVNS. Trimming shortened V by 0 bases and J by 8 bases, and 12 bases separated the two germline ends. This CDR3 comprises 14 residues. CDR3 loop: CASSEYAAGTTQYF. The CDR3 DNA reads TGTGCCAGCAGTGAATACGCCGCAGGGACTACGCAGTATTTT.

This clonotype was found many times. This chain uses TRBV7-2 with TRBJ2-4, with TRBD2 matching 13 bases. V shed 6 bases, J shed 6 bases, and the junction held 8 bases outside the gene matches. Germline V gene data show CDR1 as SGHTA and CDR2 as FQGNSA. CDR3 length equals 16 residues. CDR3 nucleotide sequence: TGTGCCAGCAGAACTAGCGGGGGGGCCCTCGGAAACATTCAGTACTTC. Translated: CASRTSGGALGNIQYF.

The chain is built from TRBV4-1 and TRBJ2-6, with D maybe TRBD1 (6 bases). The CDR3 is 18 amino acids. V was trimmed by 4 bases and J by 0 bases, leaving 16 bases between them. Germline values: CDR1 MGHRA, CDR2 YSYEKL. Here the CDR3 reads CASSRTGQMSSGANVLTF. DNA of the CDR3: TGCGCCAGCAGCCGTACAGGGCAGATGAGCTCTGGGGCCAACGTCCTGACTTTC.

There are a few counts of this clonotype. This rearrangement joins TRBV5-1 to TRBJ2-1, with 8 nucleotides matching TRBD1. This CDR3 has 15 residues. V trimming: 4 bases; J trimming: 1 base; junction bases outside the gene matches: 4. The germline CDR1 and CDR2 sequences are SGHRS and YFSETQ. The CDR3 DNA is TGCGCCAGCAGCCTGGACAGGGTGTCCTACAATGAGCAGTTCTTC. Translation gives CASSLDRVSYNEQFF. Full variable domain (missing parts from reference TRBV5-1 and TRBJ2-1): KAGVTQTPRYLIKTRGQQVTLSCSPISGHRSVSWYQQTPGQGLQFLFEYFSETQRNKGNFPGRFSGRQFSNSRSEMNVSTLELGDSALYLCASSLDRVSYNEQFFGPGTRLTVL.

The chain combines TRBV7-8 with TRBJ2-5; TRBD1 or TRBD2 may be the D gene (5 bases each). There are 17 residues in the CDR3. V lost 2 bases and J lost 3, with 19 bases in between. In germline, CDR1 is SGHVS, CDR2 FQNEAQ. The CDR3 DNA is TGTGCCAGCAGCTTACACATCTCCGGGACGGCGAAAGAGACCCAGTACTTC. Protein: CASSLHISGTAKETQYF.

This clonotype was detected ten times or more. The V gene is TRBV7-2, the J gene TRBJ2-7; TRBD2 might be the D (6 bases). V was cut by 5 bases and J by 5 bases, with 16 bases left in between. The CDR3 extends over 14 amino acids. From germline, CDR1 is SGHTA and CDR2 FQGNSA. CDR3 region: CASSPQTSIHEQYF. In nucleotides, the CDR3 is TGTGCCAGCAGCCCGCAGACTAGTATACACGAGCAGTACTTC.

This clonotype was seen only a few times. This chain links TRBV11-2 with TRBJ2-7, with 9 bases identical to TRBD1. This CDR3 has 14 residues. Trimming took 5 bases from V and 7 from J; bases not matched to a gene: 9. Germline V gene data show CDR1 as SGHAT and CDR2 as FQNNGV. The CDR3 here is CASSLGQGRGEQYF. CDR3 DNA sequence: TGTGCCAGCAGCCTCGGACAGGGGAGGGGGGAGCAGTACTTC.

J is TRBJ2-7 and V is TRBV12-5, with unresolved D. CDR3 size: 13 residues. Germline values: CDR1 LGHNT, CDR2 FRNRAP. Trimming took off 6 bases at V and 3 bases at J, with 12 bases between the two ends. Here the CDR3 DNA reads TGTGCTAGTGGCCCGGACGCACTCTACGAGCAGTACTTC. Amino acid sequence: CASGPDALYEQYF.

The chain combines TRBV2 with TRBJ1-1; D gene uncertain. Between the trimmed V and J ends, which lost 4 bases and 6 bases, there was a span of 12 bases. The CDR3 spans 13 residues. Germline V CDR1 and CDR2: SNHLY, FYNNEI. CDR3 loop: CASSVDLGAEAFF. The DNA for the CDR3 is TGTGCCAGCAGTGTCGACCTCGGGGCTGAAGCTTTCTTT.

The table lists this clonotype with a few counts. The chain combines TRBV7-8 with TRBJ1-2; D ambiguous. The V end was cut by 5 bases, the J end by 7 bases, with 11 bases between. The CDR3 is 12 amino acids. Germline-derived CDR1 and CDR2 are SGHVS and FQNEAQ. The chain's CDR3 is CASSPLEGGYTF. DNA of the CDR3: TGTGCCAGCAGCCCGCTTGAGGGTGGCTACACCTTC.

At least ten counts were recorded for this clonotype. The chain joins TRBV11-2 to TRBJ2-7, with D perhaps matching TRBD1 (5 bases). Between the trimmed V and J ends, which lost 1 base and 5 bases, there was a span of 15 bases. Germline values: CDR1 SGHAT, CDR2 FQNNGV. The CDR3 has 15 amino acids. CDR3 DNA sequence: TGTGCCAGCAGCTTAGTAAAACAGGTCGTGAACGAGCAGTACTTC. Encoded protein: CASSLVKQVVNEQYF.

This clonotype showed up many times. This chain joins TRBV7-2 and TRBJ2-3, with no clear D. Trimming cost V 4 bases and J 4 bases, with 6 bases left between them. CDR1 is SGHTA and CDR2 is FQGNSA in the germline V gene. There are 12 residues in the CDR3. The chain's CDR3 is CASSSTADTQYF. The CDR3 DNA reads as TGTGCCAGCAGCTCGACCGCAGATACGCAGTATTTT.

V and J are TRBV12-3 or TRBV12-4 and TRBJ1-1, with 8 bases matching TRBD1. With V trimmed by 0 bases and J by 5 bases, 11 bases remained unmatched. The CDR3 loop spans 17 amino acids. Written as DNA, the CDR3 is TGTGCCAGCAGTTTAGCGCGGTGGACCCGACAGGGGACTGAAGCTTTCTTT. It yields the protein CASSLARWTRQGTEAFF.

This clonotype came up a few times. The J gene is TRBJ2-2, the V gene TRBV7-9; perhaps TRBD1 as D (5 bases). The V gene's germline CDR1 is SEHNR and CDR2 FQNEAQ (reference sequence). The CDR3 covers 17 residues. V lost 1 base, J lost 4 bases, and 16 bases lay in between. This CDR3 is CASSLVLGASGTGELFF. Here the CDR3 DNA reads TGTGCCAGCAGCTTAGTGCTTGGGGCCTCGGGCACCGGGGAGCTGTTTTTT.

This clonotype was observed a handful of times. This sequence joins TRBV5-1 and TRBJ1-6; D gene uncertain. CDR3 length: 15 amino acids. V lost 0 bases, J lost 7 bases, and 11 bases lay in between. Germline CDR1 and CDR2: SGHRS and YFSETQ. The CDR3, as DNA: TGCGCCAGCAGCTTGGCCAACCCCGGGAATTCACCCCTCCACTTT. This encodes CASSLANPGNSPLHF.

V is TRBV7-3 and J is TRBJ1-5; D may be TRBD1 (5 bases). The germline gives CDR1 SGHTA, CDR2 FQGTGA. Between the trimmed V and J ends, which lost 1 base and 6 bases, there was a span of 10 bases. The CDR3 totals 14 residues. CDR3 sequence: CASSLIGVVQPQHF. In DNA form, the CDR3 reads TGTGCCAGCAGCTTAATAGGGGTGGTTCAGCCCCAGCATTTT. The full variable domain, completed using reference TRBV7-3 and TRBJ1-5, is GAGVSQTPSNKVTEKGKYVELRCDPISGHTALYWYRQSLGQGPEFLIYFQGTGAADDSGLPNDRFFAVRPEGSVSTLKIQRTERGDSAVYLCASSLIGVVQPQHFGDGTRLSIL.

This clonotype was recorded a few times. A read error may account for a junction end that differs from germline. The rearrangement uses TRBV7-7 and TRBJ2-5; D is perhaps TRBD1 or TRBD2 (5 bases each). The CDR3 length is 12 residues. Germline CDR1 reads SSHAT; CDR2 reads FNYEAQ (reference sequence). The chain's CDR3 is CASTQGEGTQYF. In nucleotides, the CDR3 is TGTGCTAGCACCCAGGGTGAGGGGACCCAGTACTTC.

This clonotype occurred many times. This chain connects TRBV12-3 or TRBV12-4 to TRBJ1-3; D is ambiguous. Trimming stripped 4 bases from V and 2 bases from J, with 6 bases between. The CDR3 is 13 residues long. CDR3 sequence: CASSSGPGNTIYF. The CDR3 DNA reads as TGTGCCAGCAGTTCCGGGCCTGGAAACACCATATATTTT.

This clonotype has a handful of counts. The chain uses TRBV19 and TRBJ2-3; D is uncertain. The CDR3 extends over 13 amino acids. Germline V lookup: CDR1 LNHDA, CDR2 SQIVND (reference sequence). The V end was cut by 5 bases, the J end by 2 bases, with 8 bases between. The CDR3 DNA reads as TGTGCCAGTAGTGTCACTAACACAGATACGCAGTATTTT. Protein product: CASSVTNTDTQYF.

This clonotype was seen repeatedly, ten times or more. This rearrangement joins TRBV12-3 or TRBV12-4 to TRBJ1-5; D gene uncertain. The V gene lost 6 bases and the J gene lost 1 base, with 10 bases spanning the gap. The CDR3 is 14 amino acids. The CDR3 spells CASSWEESNQPQHF. The CDR3 DNA sequence: TGTGCCAGCAGCTGGGAGGAGAGCAATCAGCCCCAGCATTTT.